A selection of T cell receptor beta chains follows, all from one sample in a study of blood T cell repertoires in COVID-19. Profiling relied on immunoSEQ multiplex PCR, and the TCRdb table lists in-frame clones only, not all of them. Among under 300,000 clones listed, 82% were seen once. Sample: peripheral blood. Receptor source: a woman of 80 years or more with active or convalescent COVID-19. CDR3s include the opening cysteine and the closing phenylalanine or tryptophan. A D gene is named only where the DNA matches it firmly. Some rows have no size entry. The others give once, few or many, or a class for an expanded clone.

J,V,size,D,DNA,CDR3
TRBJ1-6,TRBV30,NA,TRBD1,TGTGCCTTCTACCGGGACAGTGGTTCACCCCTCCACTTT,CAFYRDSGSPLHF
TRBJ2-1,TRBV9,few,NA,TGTGCCAGCAGCGTATCCGGCTCCTACAATGAGCAGTTCTTC,CASSVSGSYNEQFF
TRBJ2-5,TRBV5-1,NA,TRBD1,TGCGCCAGCAGCTTGAACTTTAAAACAGGGGGCAAAGAGACCCAGTACTTC,CASSLNFKTGGKETQYF
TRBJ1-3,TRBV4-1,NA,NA,TGCGCCAGCAGCCAGGCCGACAGCAGCTCTGGAAACACCATATATTTT,CASSQADSSSGNTIYF
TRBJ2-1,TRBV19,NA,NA,TGTGCCAGTAGTATTGGCAGGGTTGGCAATGAGCAGTTCTTC,CASSIGRVGNEQFF
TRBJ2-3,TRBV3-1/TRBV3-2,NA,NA,TGTGCCAGCAGCCAAGGACTCGCGGATACGCAGTATTTT,CASSQGLADTQYF
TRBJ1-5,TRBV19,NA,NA,TGTGCCAGTAGTCAGATTGCCAGATACCTTAGCAATCAGCCCCAGCATTTT,CASSQIARYLSNQPQHF
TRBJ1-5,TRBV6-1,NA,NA,TGTGCCAGCAGTGATGGTGGAAAGAGGCAACCCGGCAATCAGCCCCAGCATTTT,CASSDGGKRQPGNQPQHF
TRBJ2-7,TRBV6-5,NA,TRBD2,TGTGCCAGCAGTTACTCGCCCGGCCTAGCGGGAGAGGAGCAGTACTTC,CASSYSPGLAGEEQYF
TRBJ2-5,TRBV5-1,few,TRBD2,TGCGCCAGCAGACCACTAGCGTTAGAGACCCAGTACTTC,CASRPLALETQYF
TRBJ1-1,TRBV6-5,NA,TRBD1,TGTGCCAGCACCTCCGGACAGGAGAACACTGAAGCTTTCTTT,CASTSGQENTEAFF
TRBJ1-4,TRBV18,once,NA,TGTGCCAGCTCGGCGGGACGGACTAATGAAAAACTGTTTTTT,CASSAGRTNEKLFF
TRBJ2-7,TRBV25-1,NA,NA,TGTGCCAGCAGTGACCCCCCCCCGAGGGACTCCTACGAGCAGTACTTC,CASSDPPPRDSYEQYF